A selection of T cell receptor beta chains follows, all from one sample in a study of Ad26.COV2.S vaccination and SARS-CoV-2 variants. The data were produced by immunoSEQ multiplex PCR, yet TCRdb's version contains in-frame clones alone and is incomplete. The sample gives a few hundred thousand clones, 90% of which show up once; 5% to 6.5% is in the top ten. The sequenced sample was peripheral blood, obtained in a trial of Ad26.COV2.S vaccine versus placebo. The receptors here all came from a person between 18 and 59 years old who received the Ad26.COV2.S COVID-19 vaccine or a placebo. Both conserved end residues are part of each CDR3. The order of the fields is CDR3 length, V gene, J gene, clone size, D gene, CDR3 protein, CDR3 DNA. A D gene is named only where the DNA matches it firmly. Where a row states a size, it is once, few, many or the class of an expanded clone; other rows omit it.

>16|TRBV6-6|TRBJ2-4|-|TRBD1
CASSPGTGIFKNIQYF
TGTGCCAGCAGTCCCGGGACAGGGATCTTTAAAAACATTCAGTACTTC
>19|TRBV4-1|TRBJ2-6|once|TRBD1
CASSHETGGSSSGANVLTF
TGCGCCAGCAGCCATGAAACAGGGGGCTCTTCTTCTGGGGCCAACGTCCTGACTTTC
>16|TRBV18|TRBJ1-1|-|-
CASSPPQGFMNTEAFF
TGTGCCAGCTCACCACCCCAGGGTTTTATGAACACTGAAGCTTTCTTT
>13|TRBV4-3|TRBJ2-2|-|-
CASSQDRAGELFF
TGCGCCAGCAGCCAAGACCGGGCCGGGGAGCTGTTTTTT
>16|TRBV25-1|TRBJ1-4|-|TRBD1
CASSEYFGTGDEKLFF
TGTGCCAGCAGTGAATATTTTGGGACAGGGGATGAAAAACTGTTTTTT
>14|TRBV19|TRBJ2-1|-|-
CASKVEGRYNEQFF
TGTGCCAGTAAGGTGGAGGGGCGGTACAATGAGCAGTTCTTC
>13|TRBV7-2|TRBJ1-2|-|-
CASSLALPYGYTF
TGTGCCAGCAGCTTAGCCCTGCCTTATGGCTACACCTTC
>15|TRBV6-4|TRBJ1-2|-|-
CASSPQQGAVGGYTF
TGTGCCAGCAGCCCCCAACAGGGAGCAGTGGGCGGCTACACCTTC
>17|TRBV3-1/TRBV3-2|TRBJ2-3|-|TRBD2
CASSLSPVAGSLDTQYF
TGTGCCAGCAGCCTGTCTCCGGTAGCGGGGTCCTTAGATACGCAGTATTTT
>12|TRBV11-3|TRBJ1-2|-|-
CASSLVSGPLTF
TGTGCCAGCAGCTTAGTTTCGGGCCCTCTCACCTTC
>13|TRBV6-2/TRBV6-3|TRBJ1-1|-|TRBD1
CASSPGTGVEAFF
TGTGCCAGCAGCCCCGGGACAGGGGTGGAAGCTTTCTTT
>16|TRBV27|TRBJ1-6|-|-
CASSFGGGLQRYPLHF
TGTGCCAGCAGTTTTGGCGGGGGTCTCCAGCGATATCCCCTCCACTTT
>14|TRBV18|TRBJ2-3|-|TRBD1
CASSPTDRADTQYF
TGTGCCAGCTCACCGACTGACAGGGCAGATACGCAGTATTTT
>14|TRBV6-5|TRBJ2-7|-|-
CASSPRGPAYEQYF
TGTGCCAGCAGTCCCAGGGGTCCCGCCTACGAGCAGTACTTC